One and the same sample provided the 24 T cell receptor beta chains below, sequenced in a study of T cell changes during pregnancy in multiple sclerosis. The repertoire was sequenced with immunoSEQ multiplex PCR; TCRdb's copy has only in-frame clones and lacks some. There are some 57,000 clones in the sample; 85% to 90% occur only once, and 0.85% to 0.95% lies in the top ten. Sample: peripheral blood, taken in the first trimester of pregnancy. Every receptor here comes from a female donor in good health, enrolled as a control in a pregnancy study.

The chain is built from TRBV11-1 and TRBJ2-1, with 9 bases lining up with TRBD1. Germline loops: CDR1 SGHAT, CDR2 FQDESV (reference sequence). There are 15 residues in the CDR3. The trim removed 3 bases at V and 4 bases at J, leaving 4 bases unmatched. The CDR3 DNA follows: TGTGCCAGCAGCTTCGGACAGGGGAGGTACAATGAGCAGTTCTTC. Translating gives CASSFGQGRYNEQFF. The variable domain in full, completed from reference TRBV11-1 and TRBJ2-1, reads EAEVAQSPRYKITEKSQAVAFWCDPISGHATLYWYRQILGQGPELLVQFQDESVVDDSQLPKDRFSAERLKGVDSTLKIQPAELGDSAMYLCASSFGQGRYNEQFFGPGTRLTVL.

J is TRBJ2-2 and V is TRBV2, with TRBD1 matching over 9 bases. Trimming removed 6 bases from V and 5 bases from J; junction bases left unmatched: 10. Germline values: CDR1 SNHLY, CDR2 FYNNEI. The CDR3 runs 16 residues. The CDR3, as DNA: TGTGCCAGCAGCGGAGGACAGGGGTTTTGGACCGGGGAGCTGTTTTTT. It translates to CASSGGQGFWTGELFF.

The genes are TRBV9 and TRBJ2-5, with 12 positions matching TRBD1. The CDR3 spans 16 residues. V trimming: 4 bases; J trimming: 7 bases; junction bases outside the gene matches: 11. The germline CDR1 and CDR2 sequences are SGDLS and YYNGEE. The CDR3 DNA is TGTGCCAGCAGCACGTCCGCCGGGACAGGGGGCGGGACCCAGTACTTC. Translation: CASSTSAGTGGGTQYF.

The rearrangement joins TRBV5-5 to TRBJ1-5; the D gene is possibly TRBD1 (5 bases). The CDR3 has 16 residues. Trimming shortened V by 4 bases and J by 4 bases, and 18 bases separated the two germline ends. Germline V gene lookup returns CDR1 SGHKS and CDR2 YYEKEE (reference sequence). The CDR3 coding sequence is TGTGCCAGCAGCGGCGCCCCACAGGCTAAAAATCAGCCCCAGCATTTT. Its protein product is CASSGAPQAKNQPQHF.

V usage is TRBV19 and J usage is TRBJ1-6, with TRBD1 matching 9 bases. Germline CDR1 LNHDA, CDR2 SQIVND (reference sequence). CDR3 size: 20 residues. V dropped 3 bases and J dropped 4; count of bases not matched to a gene: 16. This chain's CDR3 is CASSILSTGGLVPYNSPLHF. In nucleotides, the CDR3 is TGTGCCAGTAGTATCCTGTCGACAGGGGGGTTAGTCCCTTATAATTCACCCCTCCACTTT. Full variable domain (missing parts from reference TRBV19 and TRBJ1-6): DGGITQSPKYLFRKEGQNVTLSCEQNLNHDAMYWYRQDPGQGLRLIYYSQIVNDFQKGDIAEGYSVSREKKESFPLTVTSAQKNPTAFYLCASSILSTGGLVPYNSPLHFGNGTRLTVT.

This clone was counted between two and nine times. The chain carries TRBV18 and TRBJ1-2; maybe TRBD1 (6 bases). The V and J ends lost 2 bases and 7 bases respectively, with 11 bases between them. This CDR3 comprises 13 residues. Germline V gives CDR1 KGHSH, CDR2 LQKENI. CDR3 sequence: CASSPNREFGYTF. The CDR3 DNA follows: TGTGCCAGCTCACCAAACAGGGAATTTGGCTACACCTTC.

This chain uses TRBV5-8 with TRBJ1-1; 7 positions agree with TRBD1. The germline V gene encodes CDR1 SGHTS and CDR2 YDEGEE. Germline trimming cut 3 bases from V and 4 bases from J; bases unmatched to any gene: 6. The CDR3 runs 14 residues. The CDR3 nucleotides are TGTGCCAGCAGCTACAGGGGAAGTGGCACTGAAGCTTTCTTT. Its translation: CASSYRGSGTEAFF.

This CDR3 reads CASSPSGLFTGELFF. CDR3 bases: TGTGCCAGCAGCCCTTCGGGACTTTTCACCGGGGAGCTGTTTTTT. The genes are TRBV7-2 and TRBJ2-2; possibly TRBD2 for D (6 bases). CDR1 SGHTA and CDR2 FQGNSA come from the germline V gene. V was trimmed by 5 bases and J by 4 bases, leaving 14 bases between them. The CDR3 runs to 15 residues.

The chain has TRBV11-2 and TRBJ2-4, with 7 bases lining up with TRBD2. CDR1 is SGHAT and CDR2 is FQNNGV in the germline V gene. V dropped 6 bases and J dropped 7; count of bases not matched to a gene: 18. CDR3 length equals 17 residues. CDR3 nucleotide sequence: TGTGCCAGCAGACGCGACCTCTGGACTAGTAGTAGGAACATTCAGTACTTC. This translates into CASRRDLWTSSRNIQYF.

The J gene is TRBJ2-3, the V gene TRBV5-1, with D maybe TRBD1 (6 bases). The CDR3 totals 14 residues. Trimming took off 1 base at V and 3 bases at J, with 9 bases between the two ends. Per germline, CDR1 SGHRS and CDR2 YFSETQ. CDR3 loop: CASSLRQGTDTQYF. The CDR3 nucleotides are TGCGCCAGCAGCTTGAGGCAGGGGACAGATACGCAGTATTTT.

As regards this clone: Germline and junction disagree at one end, which may indicate a read error. This chain links TRBV6-6 with TRBJ1-2; 9 bases align to TRBD1. From germline, CDR1 is MNHNY and CDR2 SVGAGI (reference sequence). The CDR3 has 12 amino acids. The CDR3 DNA follows: TGTGCCAGCAGGCCGGGACAGGGACCCTCTCGCTTC. It encodes CASRPGQGPSRF.

The sample holds one count of this clone. The chain uses TRBV30 and TRBJ1-2; D is uncertain. CDR1 GTSNPN and CDR2 SVGIG come from the germline V gene (reference sequence). Trimming removed 5 bases at V and 2 bases at J, with 9 bases between. The CDR3 loop spans 12 amino acids. For the CDR3, the DNA is TGTGCCTGGGGGCGGGTGAACTATGGCTACACCTTC. It yields the protein CAWGRVNYGYTF.

The chain couples TRBV7-9 to TRBJ1-2; D gene uncertain. Germline V gene data show CDR1 as SEHNR and CDR2 as FQNEAQ (reference sequence). The V and J ends lost 5 bases and 4 bases respectively, with 17 bases between them. This CDR3 region has 15 residues. The chain's CDR3 is CASSTPSIRSYGYTF. As DNA, the CDR3 is TGTGCCAGCAGCACTCCGTCGATACGGAGCTATGGCTACACCTTC.

V is TRBV7-3 and J is TRBJ1-2; TRBD1 aligns across 8 bases. The germline V gene encodes CDR1 SGHTA and CDR2 FQGTGA. This CDR3 has 13 residues. The V segment lost 5 bases and the J segment 4 bases; nucleotides outside the gene matches: 3. The DNA of the CDR3 is TGTGCCAGCAGCCGGGACAGGAGCTATGGCTACACCTTC. It yields the protein CASSRDRSYGYTF. The whole variable domain, remainder taken from reference TRBV7-3 and TRBJ1-2, is GAGVSQTPSNKVTEKGKYVELRCDPISGHTALYWYRQSLGQGPEFLIYFQGTGAADDSGLPNDRFFAVRPEGSVSTLKIQRTERGDSAVYLCASSRDRSYGYTFGSGTRLTVV.

The chain employs TRBV7-3 and TRBJ2-1, with TRBD2 matching over 16 bases. This CDR3 is 18 amino acids long. In germline, CDR1 is SGHTA, CDR2 FQGTGA. Trimming took 5 bases from V and 4 from J; bases not matched to a gene: 8. This CDR3 is CASSPGTSGGAWYNEQFF. In DNA, the CDR3 is TGTGCCAGCAGCCCCGGGACTAGCGGGGGGGCTTGGTACAATGAGCAGTTCTTC.

The rearrangement uses TRBV10-2 and TRBJ1-1, with TRBD1 matching over 9 bases. Germline CDR1 WSHSY, CDR2 SAAADI. The CDR3 sequence is 14 residues long. V was clipped by 2 bases and J by 7 bases; unmatched bases: 5. CDR3 protein: CASSETRQGGEAFF. The CDR3 DNA sequence: TGCGCCAGCAGTGAGACCCGACAGGGGGGTGAAGCTTTCTTT.

CDR3 sequence: CASSQVTSLSGNTIYF. Written as DNA, the CDR3 is TGTGCCAGCAGCCAAGTTACGAGCCTCTCTGGAAACACCATATATTTT. The V gene is TRBV14, the J gene TRBJ1-3; D is unclear. The V gene lost 1 base and the J gene lost 0 bases, with 10 bases spanning the gap. This CDR3 region has 16 residues. Germline V gene sequence: CDR1 SGHDN, CDR2 FVKESK.

V is TRBV6-5 and J is TRBJ1-1; TRBD1 agrees at 9 bases. The CDR3 has 13 amino acids. CDR1 is MNHEY and CDR2 is SVGAGI in the germline V gene. The trim removed 6 bases at V and 8 bases at J, leaving 7 bases unmatched. CDR3 sequence (DNA): TGTGCCAGCAGACAGGGGGCGCGTGCAGAAGCTTTCTTT. Translated: CASRQGARAEAFF.

The gene calls are TRBV4-1 and TRBJ2-1, with 10 bases matching TRBD1. The trim removed 1 base at V and 9 bases at J, leaving 12 bases unmatched. The CDR3 has 17 residues. Germline assignment: CDR1 MGHRA and CDR2 YSYEKL. CDR3 residues: CASSQGVRGQGFAEQFF. The DNA for the CDR3 is TGCGCCAGCAGCCAAGGAGTCCGGGGACAGGGGTTTGCTGAGCAGTTCTTC.

This chain links TRBV7-8 with TRBJ2-2, with 9 bases that match TRBD2. Germline CDR1 SGHVS, CDR2 FQNEAQ. The CDR3 sequence is 16 residues long. Trimming took 7 bases from V and 7 from J; bases not matched to a gene: 13. The CDR3 region is CASTPGGGGAVGELFF. The CDR3 region has the DNA TGTGCCAGCACCCCTGGGGGCGGGGGGGCCGTCGGGGAGCTGTTTTTT.

J is TRBJ1-2 and V is TRBV27, with 10 bases matching TRBD1. The CDR3 extends over 13 amino acids. V lost 6 bases and J lost 8; bases outside the gene matches: 6. CDR1 and CDR2 (germline): MNHEY, SMNVEV (reference sequence). The CDR3 sequence: CASSGTGVGGYTF. CDR3 nucleotide sequence: TGTGCCAGCAGCGGGACAGGGGTCGGCGGCTACACCTTC.

This clone was observed a single time. The chain combines TRBV4-1 with TRBJ1-1, with TRBD1 as a possible D gene (6 bases). Trimming shortened V by 1 base and J by 5 bases, and 17 bases separated the two germline ends. From germline, CDR1 is MGHRA and CDR2 YSYEKL. The CDR3 extends over 16 amino acids. CDR3 DNA sequence: TGCGCCAGCAGCCAAGTCGGCAGGGGAAAAAGAACTGAAGCTTTCTTT. Its translation is CASSQVGRGKRTEAFF.

CDR3 in amino acids: CASGSLSGQPQHF. CDR3 DNA sequence: TGTGCTAGTGGATCTCTCAGCGGACAGCCCCAGCATTTT. This chain joins TRBV12-5 and TRBJ1-5, with unresolved D. Germline V lookup: CDR1 LGHNT, CDR2 FRNRAP. The CDR3 has 13 residues. Deletions cut 6 bases from V and 7 bases from J, with 13 bases between.

This clone has a handful of counts. The chain combines TRBV30 with TRBJ2-5, with D hard to call. This CDR3 has 15 amino acids. V lost 2 bases, J lost 0 bases, and 13 bases lay in between. Germline CDR1 is GTSNPN and CDR2 is SVGIG (reference sequence). In DNA, the CDR3 is TGTGCCTGGAGTCCTCATACATTGTACCAAGAGACCCAGTACTTC. This gives the protein CAWSPHTLYQETQYF.